Following are 25 T cell receptor beta chains from one sample sequenced in a study of cytomegalovirus exposure and HLA in healthy donors. Researchers ran the PCR with 60 Vbeta and 13 Jbeta primers. Assay used: immunoSEQ multiplex PCR; TCRdb lists only in-frame clones, some missing. This table holds roughly 150,000 clones, around four fifths found once. The source material was PBMCs. The receptors shown here come from a male donor in good health and CMV-seronegative.

The chain carries TRBV28 and TRBJ2-1, with D possibly being TRBD1 (6 bases). The germline gives CDR1 MDHEN, CDR2 SYDVKM. The ends were cut back, 10 bases at V and 4 bases at J, with 14 bases in the middle. The CDR3 spans 13 residues. The CDR3 DNA sequence: TGTGCCATAGGAGGACAGAGATACAATGAGCAGTTCTTC. Its protein is CAIGGQRYNEQFF. The variable domain in full, with the rest retrieved from reference TRBV28 and TRBJ2-1, is DVKVTQSSRYLVKRTGEKVFLECVQDMDHENMFWYRQDPGLGLRLIYFSYDVKMKEKGDIPEGYSVSREKKERFSLILESASTNQTSMYLCAIGGQRYNEQFFGPGTRLTVL.

The rearrangement links TRBV4-2 to TRBJ1-1; the D is unclear. The CDR3 covers 15 residues. Deletions cut 2 bases from V and 4 bases from J, with 14 bases between. CDR1 LGHNA and CDR2 YNFKEQ come from the germline V gene. CDR3 sequence reads: CASSQSWGGGTEAFF. Written as DNA, the CDR3 is TGTGCCAGCAGCCAAAGTTGGGGTGGAGGCACTGAAGCTTTCTTT.

This clone was counted only a few times. V is TRBV9 and J is TRBJ2-5; 8 bases match TRBD2. This CDR3 is built from 16 residues. Germline trimming cut 0 bases from V and 2 bases from J; bases unmatched to any gene: 6. Germline V gives CDR1 SGDLS, CDR2 YYNGEE. The CDR3 nucleotides are TGTGCCAGCAGCGTAGCCGTAGCGGGGACACAAGAGACCCAGTACTTC. The encoded protein is CASSVAVAGTQETQYF.

CDR3 DNA: TGTGCCAGCACCCCAGGACAGGCCCTTAATGAAAAACTGTTTTTT. Translating gives CASTPGQALNEKLFF. The V gene is TRBV9, the J gene TRBJ1-4; 7 bases match TRBD1. CDR3 length: 15 residues. The germline CDR1 and CDR2 sequences are SGDLS and YYNGEE. Unmatched junction bases numbered 9, after V lost 6 bases and J lost 4 bases. The whole variable domain, filled in from reference TRBV9 and TRBJ1-4, reads DSGVTQTPKHLITATGQRVTLRCSPRSGDLSVYWYQQSLDQGLQFLIQYYNGEERAKGNILERFSAQQFPDLHSELNLSSLELGDSALYFCASTPGQALNEKLFFGSGTQLSVL.

The chain employs TRBV29-1 and TRBJ1-2; D gene ambiguous. V lost 4 bases and J lost 7, with 10 bases in between. This CDR3 has 11 amino acids. CDR1 is SQVTM, CDR2 ANQGSEA, per germline. The CDR3 DNA follows: TGCAGCGTTGGCCCTCGGGGTGGCTACACCTTC. Its translation is CSVGPRGGYTF.

This rearrangement joins TRBV6-5 to TRBJ1-2; the D gene is possibly TRBD1 (6 bases). From germline, CDR1 is MNHEY and CDR2 SVGAGI. This CDR3 is 13 amino acids long. The V and J ends lost 2 bases and 2 bases respectively, with 6 bases between them. The CDR3 coding sequence is TGTGCCAGCAGTTACGGGGGCAACTATGGCTACACCTTC. Translated, it gives CASSYGGNYGYTF.

About this clone itself: One junction end does not reproduce the germline sequence, and a read error may be involved. The chain links TRBV7-9 to TRBJ1-5; D is undetermined. CDR3 length equals 12 residues. Per the germline V gene, CDR1 is SEHNR and CDR2 is FQNEAQ (reference sequence). CDR3 nucleotide sequence: TGTTCCAGCAGCTCAGGTAGTCAGCCCCAGCATTTT. Its protein product is CSSSSGSQPQHF. The full variable domain, its missing parts supplied by reference TRBV7-9 and TRBJ1-5, is DTGVSQNPRHKITKRGQNVTFRCDPISEHNRLYWYRQTLGQGPEFLTYFQNEAQLEKSRLLSDRFSAERPKGSFSTLEIQRTEQGDSAMYLCSSSSGSQPQHFGDGTRLSIL.

V gene TRBV9 combines with J gene TRBJ1-3, with TRBD1 identical over 7 bases. Trimming removed 5 bases from V and 0 bases from J; junction bases left unmatched: 5. Germline-derived CDR1 and CDR2 are SGDLS and YYNGEE. The CDR3 consists of 15 residues. CDR3 in amino acids: CASSRDSLSGNTIYF. Here the CDR3 DNA reads TGTGCCAGCAGTCGGGACAGCCTCTCTGGAAACACCATATATTTT.

The rearrangement joins TRBV7-9 to TRBJ2-7, with a tentative D call TRBD1 (6 bases). This CDR3 is built from 14 residues. The ends were cut back, 2 bases at V and 6 bases at J, with 14 bases in the middle. Germline CDR1 SEHNR, CDR2 FQNEAQ (reference sequence). The CDR3 coding sequence is TGTGCCAGCAGCTTATCGGCAGGGGAACCCGAGCAGTACTTC. Translating it yields CASSLSAGEPEQYF.

V and J are TRBV6-6 and TRBJ1-1; D may be TRBD1 (6 bases). CDR3 size: 14 residues. Germline V gene sequence: CDR1 MNHNY, CDR2 SVGAGI (reference sequence). The V and J ends lost 6 bases and 0 bases respectively, with 11 bases between them. CDR3 DNA sequence: TGTGCCAGCAGGCTACAGGGCTTGAACACTGAAGCTTTCTTT. It encodes CASRLQGLNTEAFF.

V and J are TRBV19 and TRBJ1-5, with 9 positions matching TRBD1. The CDR3 extends over 13 amino acids. CDR1 is LNHDA, CDR2 SQIVND, per germline (reference sequence). V lost 5 bases, J lost 7 bases, and 3 bases stayed unmatched. CDR3 sequence reads: CASSPQGAQPQHF. DNA for the CDR3: TGTGCCAGTAGTCCACAGGGGGCACAGCCCCAGCATTTT. The variable domain in full, completed from reference TRBV19 and TRBJ1-5, reads DGGITQSPKYLFRKEGQNVTLSCEQNLNHDAMYWYRQDPGQGLRLIYYSQIVNDFQKGDIAEGYSVSREKKESFPLTVTSAQKNPTAFYLCASSPQGAQPQHFGDGTRLSIL.

The chain has TRBV4-3 and TRBJ2-1; a weak D match, TRBD2 (6 bases). The CDR3 is made up of 18 amino acids. The V and J ends lost 0 bases and 4 bases respectively, with 19 bases between them. Germline CDR1 reads LGHNA; CDR2 reads YSLEER. The CDR3 sequence: CASSQEEMGGLAYNEQFF. CDR3 coding DNA: TGCGCCAGCAGCCAAGAAGAAATGGGGGGACTGGCGTACAATGAGCAGTTCTTC.

The chain carries TRBV29-1 and TRBJ1-2; 7 nucleotides align to TRBD1. With 2 bases clipped from V and 3 bases from J, the junction kept 9 bases outside the gene matches. CDR3 size: 15 residues. Germline V gene lookup returns CDR1 SQVTM and CDR2 ANQGSEA. CDR3 in amino acids: CSVEWSGGIHYGYTF. CDR3 DNA: TGCAGCGTTGAATGGTCAGGGGGAATTCACTATGGCTACACCTTC.

J is TRBJ2-1 and V is TRBV7-8; no clear D gene. The germline V gene encodes CDR1 SGHVS and CDR2 FQNEAQ. With 6 bases removed from V and 0 bases from J, the gap between germline ends came to 18 bases. This CDR3 is 17 amino acids long. CDR3 sequence reads: CASRKIPASSSYNEQFF. CDR3 DNA: TGTGCCAGCAGAAAGATTCCAGCGTCGAGCTCCTACAATGAGCAGTTCTTC.

The chain uses TRBV2 and TRBJ1-6; 9 bases agree with TRBD1. This CDR3 spans 16 amino acids. J lost 2 bases, V lost 3 bases, and 2 bases had no gene match. Germline V CDR1 and CDR2: SNHLY, FYNNEI. CDR3 DNA sequence: TGTGCCAGCAGTGAGGACAGGGGACCCTATAATTCACCCCTCCACTTT. Translation: CASSEDRGPYNSPLHF.

This chain uses TRBV19 with TRBJ2-2; possibly TRBD1 for D (6 bases). The germline V gene has CDR1 LNHDA and CDR2 SQIVND (reference sequence). V lost 3 bases and J lost 3, with 20 bases in between. The CDR3 is made up of 18 amino acids. The CDR3: CASSILNRDGGDTGELFF. The CDR3 nucleotides read TGTGCCAGTAGTATCCTCAACAGGGACGGAGGCGACACCGGGGAGCTGTTTTTT.

CDR3: CASSLTTDYEQYF. In nucleotides, the CDR3 is TGCGCCAGCAGTCTAACGACAGACTACGAGCAGTACTTC. The rearrangement joins TRBV10-1 to TRBJ2-7; D is possibly TRBD1 (5 bases). Trimming took 5 bases from V and 3 from J, leaving 11 bases between them. This CDR3 contains 13 residues. In germline, CDR1 is WNHNN, CDR2 SYGVQD (reference sequence).

The gene calls are TRBV19 and TRBJ1-2, with a weak D call TRBD1 (5 bases). The V end lost 7 bases, the J end lost 2 bases, and 14 bases lay between the germline ends. The germline CDR1 and CDR2 sequences are LNHDA and SQIVND (reference sequence). CDR3 length equals 14 residues. As DNA, the CDR3 is TGTGCCAGTACCCCCGGGCAGGGAAACTATGGCTACACCTTC. Residues: CASTPGQGNYGYTF.

This chain links TRBV7-6 with TRBJ2-7; 7 nucleotides align to TRBD1. Germline V gives CDR1 SGHVS, CDR2 FNYEAQ. J gave up 3 bases and V 4 bases, and 6 bases lay outside the gene matches. The length of the CDR3 is 14 residues. The DNA of the CDR3 is TGTGCCAGCAGCTCCGACAGGGCCGGCTACGAGCAGTACTTC. This translates into CASSSDRAGYEQYF.

This chain links TRBV11-2 with TRBJ2-3; 13 positions agree with TRBD2. This CDR3 is built from 18 residues. Germline V gene lookup returns CDR1 SGHAT and CDR2 FQNNGV. With V trimmed by 1 base and J by 6 bases, 10 bases remained unmatched. CDR3 sequence (DNA): TGTGCCAGCAGCTTAGCCCAAGGACTAGCGGGAGCATGGGATACGCAGTATTTT. Protein: CASSLAQGLAGAWDTQYF.

The V and J genes are TRBV27 and TRBJ2-1, with TRBD2 matching over 15 bases. With 6 bases clipped from V and 7 bases from J, the junction kept 10 bases outside the gene matches. CDR3 length: 17 residues. Germline-derived CDR1 and CDR2 are MNHEY and SMNVEV (reference sequence). CDR3 DNA: TGTGCCAGCAGCCTAAGTGCCGGGACTAGCGGGAGGAATGAGCAGTTCTTC. It is translated as CASSLSAGTSGRNEQFF.

The chain is built from TRBV18 and TRBJ2-7; D possibly corresponds to TRBD2 (6 bases). Per the germline V gene, CDR1 is KGHSH and CDR2 is LQKENI. This CDR3 comprises 14 residues. V dropped 2 bases and J dropped 6 bases, with 14 bases sitting between them. CDR3 sequence reads: CASSPVGGRSEQYF. CDR3 nucleotides: TGTGCCAGCTCACCAGTCGGGGGACGTAGCGAGCAGTACTTC.

The J gene is TRBJ2-1, the V gene TRBV28, with D maybe TRBD1 (6 bases). CDR1 is MDHEN, CDR2 SYDVKM, per germline. CDR3 length: 13 amino acids. V lost 6 bases and J lost 8, with 14 bases in between. The CDR3 coding sequence is TGTGCCAGCAGGCCACAGGGTAGAGATGAGCAGTTCTTC. Residues: CASRPQGRDEQFF.

The rearrangement uses TRBV9 and TRBJ2-2; D remains ambiguous. Germline lookup yields CDR1 SGDLS and CDR2 YYNGEE. V was pared by 0 bases and J by 0 bases, with 9 bases between. The CDR3 is made up of 16 amino acids. The CDR3: CASSVGFSPNTGELFF. The DNA of the CDR3 is TGTGCCAGCAGCGTAGGATTCAGTCCGAACACCGGGGAGCTGTTTTTT.

The rearrangement joins TRBV25-1 to TRBJ2-1; D ambiguous. The CDR3 has 15 residues. Trimming removed 2 bases at V and 9 bases at J, with 17 bases between. The germline V gene encodes CDR1 MGHDK and CDR2 SYGVNS. The CDR3 coding sequence is TGTGCCAGCAGTGAAAGAGCGCCGGGTTCGGGTGAGCAGTTCTTC. Protein product: CASSERAPGSGEQFF. Looking up the rest from reference TRBV25-1 and TRBJ2-1 gives the full variable domain: EADIYQTPRYLVIGTGKKITLECSQTMGHDKMYWYQQDPGMELHLIHYSYGVNSTEKGDLSSESTVSRIRTEHFPLTLESARPSHTSQYLCASSERAPGSGEQFFGPGTRLTVL.